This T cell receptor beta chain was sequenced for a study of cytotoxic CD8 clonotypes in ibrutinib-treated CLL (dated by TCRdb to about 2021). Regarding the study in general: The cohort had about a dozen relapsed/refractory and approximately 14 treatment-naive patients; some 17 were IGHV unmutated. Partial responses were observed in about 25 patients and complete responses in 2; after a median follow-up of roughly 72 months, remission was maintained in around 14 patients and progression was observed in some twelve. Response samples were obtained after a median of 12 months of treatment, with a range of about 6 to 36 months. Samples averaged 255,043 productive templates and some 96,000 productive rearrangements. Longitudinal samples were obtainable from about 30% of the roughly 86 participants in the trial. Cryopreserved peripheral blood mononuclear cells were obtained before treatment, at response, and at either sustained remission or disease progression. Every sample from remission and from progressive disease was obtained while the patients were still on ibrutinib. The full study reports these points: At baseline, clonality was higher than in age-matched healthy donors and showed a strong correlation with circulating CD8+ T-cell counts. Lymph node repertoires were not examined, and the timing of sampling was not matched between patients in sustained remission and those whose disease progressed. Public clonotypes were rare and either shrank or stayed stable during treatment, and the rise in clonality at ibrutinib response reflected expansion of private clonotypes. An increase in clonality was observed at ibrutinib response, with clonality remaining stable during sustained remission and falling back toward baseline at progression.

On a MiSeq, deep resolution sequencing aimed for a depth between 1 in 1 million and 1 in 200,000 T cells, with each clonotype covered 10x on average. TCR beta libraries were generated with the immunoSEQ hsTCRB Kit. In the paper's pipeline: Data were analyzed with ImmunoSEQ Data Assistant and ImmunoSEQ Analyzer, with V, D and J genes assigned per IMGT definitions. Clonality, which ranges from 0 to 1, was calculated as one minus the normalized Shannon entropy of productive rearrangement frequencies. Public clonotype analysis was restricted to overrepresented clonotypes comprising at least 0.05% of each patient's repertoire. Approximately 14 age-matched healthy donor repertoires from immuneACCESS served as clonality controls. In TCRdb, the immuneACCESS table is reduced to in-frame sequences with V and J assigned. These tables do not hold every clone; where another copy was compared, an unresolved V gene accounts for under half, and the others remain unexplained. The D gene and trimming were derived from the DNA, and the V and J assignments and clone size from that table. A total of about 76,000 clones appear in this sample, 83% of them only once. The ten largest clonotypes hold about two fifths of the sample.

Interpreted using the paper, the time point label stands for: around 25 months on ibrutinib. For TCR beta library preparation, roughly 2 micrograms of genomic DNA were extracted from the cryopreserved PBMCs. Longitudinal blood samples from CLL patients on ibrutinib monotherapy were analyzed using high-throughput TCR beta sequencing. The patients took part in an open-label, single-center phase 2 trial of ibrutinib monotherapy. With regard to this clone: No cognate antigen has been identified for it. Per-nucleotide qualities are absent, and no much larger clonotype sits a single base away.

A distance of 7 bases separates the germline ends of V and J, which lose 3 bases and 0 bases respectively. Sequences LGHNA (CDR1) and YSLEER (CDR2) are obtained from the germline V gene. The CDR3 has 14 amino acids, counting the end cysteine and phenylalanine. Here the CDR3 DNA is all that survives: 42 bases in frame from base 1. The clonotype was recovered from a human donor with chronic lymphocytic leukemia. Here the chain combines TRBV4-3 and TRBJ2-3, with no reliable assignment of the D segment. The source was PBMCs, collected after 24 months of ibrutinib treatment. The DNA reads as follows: TGCGCCAGCAGCCAGGACGCTAGCACAGATACGCAGTATTTT. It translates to CASSQDASTDTQYF.